These T cell receptor beta chains were read from a single sample in a study of T cell responses to AZD1222 COVID-19 vaccine. TCRdb's table, derived via immunoSEQ multiplex PCR, lists solely in-frame clones and lacks some. The data hold 150,000 to 200,000 clones, with 85% to 95% observed a single time. This specimen was peripheral blood, taken on day 0 of AZD1222 vaccination. Receptors originate from an adult in good health. Each CDR3 is given with its conserved first and last residue. D genes are given only for firm matches. The size field is filled for only some rows; it gives once, few, many or a size class.

abundance	len	j_gene	v_gene	d_gene	CDR3aa	CDR3nt
NA	15	TRBJ1-1	TRBV9	NA	CASSVIDSMNTEAFF	TGTGCCAGCAGCGTGATCGACAGTATGAACACTGAAGCTTTCTTT
NA	17	TRBJ1-2	TRBV7-9	NA	CASSFLGGGPLPYGYTF	TGTGCCAGCAGCTTTTTGGGTGGGGGTCCCCTCCCCTATGGCTACACCTTC
once	15	TRBJ2-1	TRBV11-3	TRBD2	CASSRTSGSYNEQFF	TGTGCCAGCAGCCGCACTAGCGGGAGCTACAATGAGCAGTTCTTC
NA	16	TRBJ1-1	TRBV5-1	NA	CASGERIRGGLAEAFF	TGCGCCAGCGGAGAAAGGATCAGGGGAGGCTTGGCTGAAGCTTTCTTT
NA	17	TRBJ2-3	TRBV11-2	TRBD2	CASSQIWGGRGTDTQYF	TGTGCCAGCAGCCAGATTTGGGGGGGAAGAGGCACAGATACGCAGTATTTT
NA	15	TRBJ2-2	TRBV7-9	TRBD1	CASSFGQGNTGELFF	TGTGCCAGCAGCTTCGGACAGGGGAACACCGGGGAGCTGTTTTTT
NA	19	TRBJ1-5	TRBV2	NA	CASSEGSGTRGGFNQPQHF	TGTGCCAGCAGTGAAGGTTCCGGAACGAGAGGAGGGTTCAATCAGCCCCAGCATTTT
NA	11	TRBJ2-7	TRBV20-1	TRBD2	CSAILADEQYF	TGCAGTGCTATTCTAGCGGACGAGCAGTACTTC
once	14	TRBJ1-2	TRBV27	NA	CASSLSQGNYGYTF	TGTGCCAGCAGTTTATCTCAGGGAAACTATGGCTACACCTTC
once	14	TRBJ2-7	TRBV7-8	NA	CASSFDRGNYEQYF	TGTGCCAGCAGCTTTGACAGAGGCAACTACGAGCAGTACTTC
once	15	TRBJ2-7	TRBV4-2	TRBD1	CASSQHGTETYEQYF	TGTGCCAGCAGCCAACACGGGACAGAAACCTACGAGCAGTACTTC
NA	15	TRBJ2-1	TRBV5-1	TRBD2	CASFEGLAGVSEQFF	TGCGCCAGCTTCGAGGGACTAGCGGGAGTCAGTGAGCAGTTCTTC
NA	14	TRBJ2-7	TRBV7-9	TRBD1	CASTPRTGAYEQYF	TGTGCCAGCACCCCCCGGACAGGGGCATACGAGCAGTACTTC
NA	13	TRBJ2-5	TRBV9	NA	CASTRDRGETQYF	TGTGCCAGCACCAGAGACCGAGGAGAGACCCAGTACTTC
NA	15	TRBJ2-2	TRBV15	NA	CATSSTAINTGELFF	TGTGCCACCAGCAGTACAGCTATCAACACCGGGGAGCTGTTTTTT
NA	16	TRBJ1-4	TRBV6-1	NA	CASSEAGLGGDEKLFF	TGTGCCAGCAGTGAAGCGGGACTCGGCGGAGATGAAAAACTGTTTTTT
few	15	TRBJ2-7	TRBV5-4	NA	CASSWGTGQTYEQYF	TGTGCCAGCAGCTGGGGGACGGGACAAACCTACGAGCAGTACTTC
once	13	TRBJ2-7	TRBV3-1/TRBV3-2	NA	CASSQEGIYEQYF	TGTGCCAGCAGCCAAGAAGGGATCTACGAGCAGTACTTC
once	12	TRBJ2-2	TRBV11-2	NA	CASSDNTGELFF	TGTGCCAGCAGCGACAACACCGGGGAGCTGTTTTTT
NA	15	TRBJ2-2	TRBV7-2	NA	CASSLALLNTGELFF	TGTGCCAGCAGCCTAGCCCTTCTGAACACCGGGGAGCTGTTTTTT
NA	19	TRBJ1-2	TRBV24-1	TRBD1	CATSSFTTRTGKHDYGYTF	TGTGCCACCAGCTCTTTCACAACCCGGACAGGGAAACACGACTATGGCTACACCTTC
NA	16	TRBJ2-1	TRBV7-9	NA	CASTSLTRGQYNEQFF	TGTGCCAGCACAAGCCTGACTAGGGGGCAATACAATGAGCAGTTCTTC
NA	16	TRBJ1-2	TRBV14	NA	CASSQDRAGRYYGYTF	TGTGCCAGCAGCCAAGATCGAGCCGGCAGGTACTATGGCTACACCTTC
NA	13	TRBJ2-2	TRBV3-1/TRBV3-2	NA	CASSQWALGELFF	TGTGCCAGCAGCCAATGGGCTCTCGGGGAGCTGTTTTTT
NA	15	TRBJ1-6	TRBV5-1	TRBD1	CASCERTGDNSPLHF	TGCGCCAGCTGTGAGCGGACAGGGGATAATTCACCCCTCCACTTT
NA	15	TRBJ1-1	TRBV2	NA	CASSEVQGENTEAFF	TGTGCCAGCAGTGAAGTTCAGGGCGAGAACACTGAAGCTTTCTTT
NA	11	TRBJ2-2	TRBV29-1	NA	CSVGGTGELFF	TGCAGCGTTGGTGGCACCGGGGAGCTGTTTTTT
NA	15	TRBJ2-5	TRBV6-2/TRBV6-3	TRBD2	CASSYTRLAGETQYF	TGTGCCAGCAGTTACACCCGACTAGCGGGAGAGACCCAGTACTTC
NA	18	TRBJ1-4	TRBV6-1	NA	CASSEGRRTGATNEKLFF	TGTGCCAGCAGTGAAGGGCGGCGGACCGGTGCAACTAATGAAAAACTGTTTTTT
NA	15	TRBJ2-1	TRBV6-4	TRBD2	CASSEGEGSYNEQFF	TGTGCCAGCAGTGAAGGGGAGGGCTCCTACAATGAGCAGTTCTTC
NA	15	TRBJ2-7	TRBV3-1/TRBV3-2	TRBD1	CASSRGWTGVVEQYF	TGTGCCAGCAGCCGTGGATGGACAGGGGTTGTGGAACAGTACTTC
NA	16	TRBJ2-1	TRBV6-4	NA	CASSPQGGDPYNEQFF	TGTGCCAGCAGTCCACAGGGGGGGGACCCCTACAATGAGCAGTTCTTC
NA	11	TRBJ2-7	TRBV2	NA	CASTGRYEQYF	TGTGCCAGCACTGGGCGTTACGAGCAGTACTTC
NA	14	TRBJ1-2	TRBV2	NA	CAIKKQGMNYGYTF	TGTGCCATCAAGAAACAGGGAATGAACTATGGCTACACCTTC
NA	18	TRBJ2-2	TRBV21-1	NA	CASSKVRASGSMVGELFF	TGTGCCAGCAGCAAAGTAAGGGCTAGCGGGAGTATGGTCGGGGAGCTGTTTTTT
NA	16	TRBJ1-2	TRBV6-5	NA	CASSYVQGERGYGYTF	TGTGCCAGCAGTTATGTGCAGGGCGAAAGAGGCTATGGCTACACCTTC
NA	15	TRBJ2-7	TRBV28	TRBD1	CASSSPGTGDYEQYF	TGTGCCAGCAGTTCCCCCGGGACAGGGGACTACGAGCAGTACTTC
NA	16	TRBJ1-3	TRBV19	NA	CASRPQGPLAGNTIYF	TGTGCCAGTAGACCCCAGGGACCCCTCGCTGGAAACACCATATATTTT
NA	15	TRBJ1-1	TRBV7-9	NA	CASSIYRDGNTEAFF	TGTGCCAGCAGCATCTACCGGGACGGGAACACTGAAGCTTTCTTT
NA	13	TRBJ1-4	TRBV5-1	NA	CASSGDTHEKLFF	TGCGCCAGCAGCGGAGACACTCATGAAAAACTGTTTTTT
NA	15	TRBJ1-5	TRBV28	TRBD1	CASSLRGPINQPQHF	TGTGCCAGCAGTTTAAGGGGGCCTATTAATCAGCCCCAGCATTTT
NA	14	TRBJ2-7	TRBV7-8	NA	CASSLAPGANEQYF	TGTGCCAGCAGCTTAGCGCCGGGAGCGAACGAGCAGTACTTC
NA	16	TRBJ1-5	TRBV19	NA	CASSSTGPIANQPQHF	TGTGCCAGTAGTAGCACAGGGCCGATCGCCAATCAGCCCCAGCATTTT
NA	15	TRBJ2-2	TRBV5-1	TRBD1	CASRWGQGHTGELFF	TGCGCCAGCAGGTGGGGACAGGGGCACACCGGGGAGCTGTTTTTT
NA	14	TRBJ1-5	TRBV5-1	NA	CASSLHWENQPQHF	TGCGCCAGCAGCTTGCATTGGGAGAATCAGCCCCAGCATTTT
NA	13	TRBJ2-2	TRBV30	NA	CAWMSRETGELFF	TGTGCCTGGATGTCGAGGGAGACCGGGGAGCTGTTTTTT
NA	14	TRBJ2-7	TRBV2	TRBD1	CASCQTGVSYEQYF	TGTGCCAGCTGCCAGACAGGGGTAAGCTACGAGCAGTACTTC
NA	15	TRBJ1-4	TRBV7-9	TRBD1	CASSFGTGSNEKLFF	TGTGCCAGCAGCTTCGGGACAGGGTCGAATGAAAAACTGTTTTTT
NA	14	TRBJ1-1	TRBV6-1	TRBD1	CASSETGSGIGAFF	TGTGCCAGCAGTGAGACAGGGTCTGGAATCGGAGCTTTCTTT
NA	13	TRBJ1-5	TRBV12-3/TRBV12-4	TRBD1	CASSRQGAQPQHF	TGTGCCAGCAGCCGACAGGGGGCACAGCCCCAGCATTTT
once	15	TRBJ1-3	TRBV11-2	NA	CASSLEPRAGNTIYF	TGTGCCAGCAGCTTAGAACCCAGGGCTGGAAACACCATATATTTT
NA	18	TRBJ2-6	TRBV9	NA	CASSVVDRLPSGANVLTF	TGTGCCAGCAGCGTAGTGGACAGATTACCCTCTGGGGCCAACGTCCTGACTTTC
NA	15	TRBJ2-3	TRBV6-5	TRBD2	CASRSLAASTDTQYF	TGTGCCAGCAGATCACTAGCGGCTAGCACAGATACGCAGTATTTT